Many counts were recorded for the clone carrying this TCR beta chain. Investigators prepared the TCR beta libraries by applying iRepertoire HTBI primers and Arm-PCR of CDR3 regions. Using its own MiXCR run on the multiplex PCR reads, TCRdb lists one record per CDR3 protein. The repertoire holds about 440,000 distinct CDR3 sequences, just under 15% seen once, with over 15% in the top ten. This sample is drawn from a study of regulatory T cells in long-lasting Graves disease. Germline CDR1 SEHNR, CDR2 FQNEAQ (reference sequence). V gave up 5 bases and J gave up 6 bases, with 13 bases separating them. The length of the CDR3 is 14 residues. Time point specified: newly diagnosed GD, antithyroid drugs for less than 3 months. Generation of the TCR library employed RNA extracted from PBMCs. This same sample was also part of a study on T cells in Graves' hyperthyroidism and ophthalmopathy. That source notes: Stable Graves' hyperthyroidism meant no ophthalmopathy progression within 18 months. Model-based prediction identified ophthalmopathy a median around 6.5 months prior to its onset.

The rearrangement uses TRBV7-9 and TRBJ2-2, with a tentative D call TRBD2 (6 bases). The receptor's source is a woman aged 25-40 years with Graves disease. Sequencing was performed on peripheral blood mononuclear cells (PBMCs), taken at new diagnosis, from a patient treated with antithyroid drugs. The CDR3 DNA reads TGTGCCAGCAGCCTGACACCGGGGGCCGGGGAGCTGTTTTTT. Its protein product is CASSLTPGAGELFF.